The 21 T cell receptor beta chains below were found in one sample sequenced in a study of vaccination and CD4 T cells after COVID-19. As for treatment: 10-day PBMC culture with coronavirus spike peptide pools or control peptides (ViraFEST assay). Antigens for these TCRs are unknown. Oncomine TCR Beta short-read sequencing was applied to DNA from cultured CD4+ T cells. TCRdb re-called the PCR reads through MiXCR, storing one row per CDR3 protein. The sample contains more than 10,000 distinct CDR3 sequences, around 40% of which appear only once. The sequenced sample was CD4+ T cells from blood, cultured in vitro, obtained before SARS-CoV-2 vaccination. The receptor set was obtained from a human donor who had recovered from COVID-19.

This clonotype was recorded once. The J gene is TRBJ2-3, the V gene TRBV11-3; D perhaps matches TRBD1 (6 bases). The germline V gene encodes CDR1 SGHNT and CDR2 YENEEA. V dropped 1 base and J dropped 5 bases, with 16 bases sitting between them. The CDR3 length is 16 residues. The CDR3 protein is CASSLAISGARDTQYF. The CDR3 DNA is TGTGCCAGCAGCTTAGCTATTTCAGGGGCCAGAGATACGCAGTATTTT.

The chain joins TRBV27 to TRBJ2-7; TRBD1 matches at 9 bases. This CDR3 contains 15 residues. CDR1 MNHEY and CDR2 SMNVEV come from the germline V gene (reference sequence). Trimming took 6 bases from V and 1 from J; bases not matched to a gene: 7. CDR3 residues: CASSPGQGTSYEQYF. The CDR3 DNA is TGTGCCAGCAGCCCGGGACAGGGAACTTCCTACGAGCAGTACTTC.

The chain combines TRBV6-2 or TRBV6-3 with TRBJ2-7, with 10 bases matching TRBD1. Germline CDR1 reads MNHEY; CDR2 reads SVGEGT. This CDR3 is built from 16 residues. The V and J ends lost 5 bases and 5 bases, in that order; junction bases with no gene match: 12. The CDR3 DNA reads as TGTGCCAGCAGTGACCGCCGAGGGGACAGGGGCCACGAGCAGTACTTC. It yields the protein CASSDRRGDRGHEQYF.

This chain links TRBV5-1 with TRBJ1-5; 10 nucleotides agree with TRBD1. CDR3 size: 16 residues. The V gene end was trimmed by 4 bases and the J gene end by 5 bases; junction bases not matched to a gene: 9. The germline gives CDR1 SGHRS, CDR2 YFSETQ. The CDR3 reads CASSLGDRGSDQPQHF. The CDR3 DNA follows: TGCGCCAGCAGCCTAGGGGACAGGGGCTCGGATCAGCCCCAGCATTTT. The variable domain in full, with the rest retrieved from reference TRBV5-1 and TRBJ1-5, is KAGVTQTPRYLIKTRGQQVTLSCSPISGHRSVSWYQQTPGQGLQFLFEYFSETQRNKGNFPGRFSGRQFSNSRSEMNVSTLELGDSALYLCASSLGDRGSDQPQHFGDGTRLSIL.

The chain links TRBV28 to TRBJ1-6; weak D call: TRBD1 (6 bases). CDR1 is MDHEN, CDR2 SYDVKM, per germline. CDR3 length: 16 amino acids. Deletions cut 5 bases from V and 0 bases from J, with 11 bases between. CDR3 protein: CASSTGTSSYNSPLHF. CDR3 nucleotides: TGTGCCAGCAGTACAGGGACGAGCTCCTATAATTCACCCCTCCACTTT.

The chain combines TRBV28 with TRBJ1-2, with D possibly matching TRBD1 (6 bases). Germline assignment: CDR1 MDHEN and CDR2 SYDVKM. This CDR3 has 14 residues. V was cut by 10 bases and J by 6 bases, with 21 bases left in between. The CDR3 sequence is CATTGQASWNGYTF. The DNA for the CDR3 is TGTGCCACCACAGGGCAGGCCAGTTGGAATGGCTACACCTTC.

This clonotype has a handful of counts. The V call is TRBV7-2, the J call TRBJ2-7, with 14 nucleotides matching TRBD2. Germline V CDR1 and CDR2: SGHTA, FQGNSA. CDR3 length equals 16 residues. V was clipped by 2 bases and J by 2 bases; unmatched bases: 2. The CDR3 nucleotides read TGTGCCAGCAGCTTACAGACTAGCGGGGGGGCCTACGAGCAGTACTTC. Amino acids: CASSLQTSGGAYEQYF.

The V and J genes are TRBV12-3 or TRBV12-4 and TRBJ1-5; D is perhaps TRBD1 (5 bases). V was pared by 2 bases and J by 7 bases, with 12 bases between. This CDR3 is 14 amino acids long. CDR3: CASSLNARVQPQHF. The CDR3 nucleotides read TGTGCCAGCAGTTTAAATGCCAGGGTACAGCCCCAGCATTTT.

This sequence joins TRBV6-2 or TRBV6-3 and TRBJ1-5, with 9 bases fitting TRBD1. Trimming removed 4 bases from V and 5 bases from J; junction bases left unmatched: 6. Germline V gene data show CDR1 as MNHEY and CDR2 as SVGEGT. The CDR3 has 15 residues. The CDR3 here is CASSWTGAEDQPQHF. DNA of the CDR3: TGTGCCAGCAGTTGGACAGGGGCTGAGGATCAGCCCCAGCATTTT.

The V gene is TRBV6-5, the J gene TRBJ1-2; unclear D gene. V lost 0 bases and J 8 bases, leaving 10 bases between the germline ends. Germline V gene lookup returns CDR1 MNHEY and CDR2 SVGAGI. The CDR3 runs 13 residues. CDR3 DNA sequence: TGTGCCAGCAGTTACTCGGCAGGACGAGGCTACACCTTC. This translates into CASSYSAGRGYTF.

The table lists this clonotype with a few counts. The chain uses TRBV20-1 and TRBJ2-7; 8 positions match TRBD2. Trimming cost V 1 base and J 9 bases; bases outside gene matches: 14. The CDR3 contains 15 residues. Germline-derived CDR1 and CDR2 are DFQATT and SNEGSKA (reference sequence). CDR3 coding DNA: TGCAGTGCTAGAGCTAGGAAGCGGGAGTCCGTTGGGCAGTACTTC. Translating gives CSARARKRESVGQYF.

The rearrangement joins TRBV6-5 to TRBJ1-1; D gene uncertain. Germline V gene sequence: CDR1 MNHEY, CDR2 SVGAGI. The ends were cut back, 0 bases at V and 0 bases at J, with 8 bases in the middle. CDR3 length equals 15 residues. CDR3 sequence reads: CASSYSFLMNTEAFF. The CDR3 nucleotides are TGTGCCAGCAGTTACTCGTTCCTCATGAACACTGAAGCTTTCTTT.

The chain combines TRBV7-3 with TRBJ2-2; D could derive from TRBD1 or TRBD2 (7 bases each). The CDR3 contains 14 residues. The germline CDR1 and CDR2 sequences are SGHTA and FQGTGA. Trimming shortened V by 3 bases and J by 7 bases, and 12 bases separated the two germline ends. The CDR3 DNA reads as TGTGCCAGCAGCTTCAGGGGGGGCGGCGGGGAGCTGTTTTTT. Amino acid sequence: CASSFRGGGGELFF.

This clonotype was counted only a few times. The chain recombines TRBV15 with TRBJ1-5; D gene ambiguous. V lost 0 bases to trimming and J lost 6 bases, with 6 bases between them. CDR1 and CDR2 (germline): LNHNV, YYDKDF (reference sequence). The CDR3 runs to 13 residues. CDR3 amino acids: CATSRELSQPQHF. In nucleotides, the CDR3 is TGTGCCACCAGCAGAGAATTGTCTCAGCCCCAGCATTTT.

V is TRBV6-1 and J is TRBJ1-1; D is perhaps TRBD1 (6 bases). V shed 6 bases and J shed 3 bases, with 11 bases lying between them. CDR3 length: 13 residues. Per the germline V gene, CDR1 is MNHNS and CDR2 is SASEGT. The CDR3 region is CASRRRQDTEAFF. The CDR3 DNA follows: TGTGCCAGCAGACGAAGACAGGACACTGAAGCTTTCTTT.

J is TRBJ2-7 and V is TRBV20-1, with 8 bases that match TRBD1. V shed 4 bases and J 6 bases; nucleotides not matched to a gene: 23. Germline V gene lookup returns CDR1 DFQATT and CDR2 SNEGSKA (reference sequence). The CDR3 consists of 18 residues. The DNA for the CDR3 is TGCAGTGCTACCCCACCCCGAGCAGGGGGCGACTACCCGTCCGAGCAGTACTTC. As protein: CSATPPRAGGDYPSEQYF.

V is TRBV7-9 and J is TRBJ2-3, with 8 bases fitting TRBD2. The CDR3 has 17 residues. Trimming removed 3 bases from V and 2 bases from J; junction bases left unmatched: 10. The germline V gene encodes CDR1 SEHNR and CDR2 FQNEAQ (reference sequence). CDR3 DNA: TGTGCCAGCAGCTTCTCAACTAGCGGAGGAACCACAGATACGCAGTATTTT. Translation gives CASSFSTSGGTTDTQYF. Full variable domain (missing parts from reference TRBV7-9 and TRBJ2-3): DTGVSQNPRHKITKRGQNVTFRCDPISEHNRLYWYRQTLGQGPEFLTYFQNEAQLEKSRLLSDRFSAERPKGSFSTLEIQRTEQGDSAMYLCASSFSTSGGTTDTQYFGPGTRLTVL.

The CDR3 DNA reads TGTGCCAGTAGTATCGGACAGGGATATTCACCCCTCCACTTT. Translating it yields CASSIGQGYSPLHF. The gene calls are TRBV19 and TRBJ1-6; TRBD1 agrees at 8 bases. Germline V lookup: CDR1 LNHDA, CDR2 SQIVND (reference sequence). The CDR3 extends over 14 amino acids. The V gene end was trimmed by 3 bases and the J gene end by 8 bases; junction bases not matched to a gene: 3.

J is TRBJ1-5 and V is TRBV28; maybe TRBD1 (5 bases). The V gene's germline CDR1 is MDHEN and CDR2 SYDVKM. With 11 bases removed from V and 6 bases from J, the gap between germline ends came to 17 bases. The CDR3 runs 13 residues. CDR3 nucleotides: TGTGCCGCACGGGACGGGATGGGTCAGCCCCAGCATTTT. It translates to CAARDGMGQPQHF.

The chain combines TRBV20-1 with TRBJ2-1; 9 nucleotides line up with TRBD2. V shed 6 bases and J 4 bases; nucleotides not matched to a gene: 7. Germline V gives CDR1 DFQATT, CDR2 SNEGSKA (reference sequence). This CDR3 region has 14 residues. Here the CDR3 reads CSARLAEQYNEQFF. For the CDR3, the DNA is TGCAGTGCCCGACTAGCGGAACAATACAATGAGCAGTTCTTC.

This sequence joins TRBV6-1 and TRBJ2-7; D could derive from TRBD1 or TRBD2 (6 bases each). The CDR3 runs 12 residues. V lost 5 bases and J lost 9, with 14 bases in between. Germline V lookup: CDR1 MNHNS, CDR2 SASEGT. CDR3 amino acids: CASSPQGRGQYF. Here the CDR3 DNA reads TGTGCCAGCAGTCCCCAGGGGCGGGGGCAGTACTTC.